The rows below give T cell receptor beta chains drawn from one sample of a study of blood T cell repertoires in COVID-19. TCRdb's table, derived via immunoSEQ multiplex PCR, lists solely in-frame clones and lacks some. The profile shows about 150,000 clones, about four fifths of them singletons. The specimen sequenced was peripheral blood. Receptors were obtained from a man aged 60 to 69 with acute or convalescent COVID-19. The CDR3 runs from the conserved cysteine through the conserved F or W. Fields, in order: clone size, CDR3 length, J gene, V gene, D gene, CDR3 protein, CDR3 DNA. The D gene is left open where the match is weak. Expanded clones are given a class, and other clones once, few, many or no size at all.

size: -; length: 11; J: TRBJ2-7; V: TRBV21-1; D: -; CDR3: CASSNSYEQYF; DNA: TGTGCCAGCAGCAATTCGTACGAGCAGTACTTC
size: -; length: 14; J: TRBJ2-2; V: TRBV19; D: TRBD1; CDR3: CASSIRQGPGELFF; DNA: TGTGCCAGTAGTATAAGACAGGGGCCCGGGGAGCTGTTTTTT
size: few; length: 13; J: TRBJ1-1; V: TRBV2; D: -; CDR3: CASAKGSVTEAFF; DNA: TGTGCCAGCGCGAAGGGGTCTGTCACTGAAGCTTTCTTT
size: -; length: 14; J: TRBJ1-2; V: TRBV6-5; D: TRBD1; CDR3: CASRNRGSPSGYTF; DNA: TGTGCCAGCAGAAACAGGGGTAGTCCATCGGGCTACACCTTC
size: few; length: 15; J: TRBJ2-1; V: TRBV2; D: TRBD2; CDR3: CASTTTSGRANEQFF; DNA: TGTGCCAGCACCACGACTAGCGGGAGAGCTAATGAGCAGTTCTTC
size: -; length: 13; J: TRBJ2-3; V: TRBV7-2; D: -; CDR3: CASSSTRGDTQYF; DNA: TGTGCCAGCAGCTCGACCCGCGGAGATACGCAGTATTTT
size: -; length: 12; J: TRBJ2-5; V: TRBV29-1; D: -; CDR3: CSVAREGATQYF; DNA: TGCAGCGTTGCGCGGGAAGGGGCGACCCAGTACTTC
size: -; length: 18; J: TRBJ1-1; V: TRBV21-1; D: -; CDR3: CASSLPTPGQGARTEAFF; DNA: TGTGCCAGCAGCCTACCCACACCGGGACAGGGGGCGCGGACTGAAGCTTTCTTT
size: -; length: 16; J: TRBJ2-7; V: TRBV5-5; D: TRBD2; CDR3: CASSLGASGRMYEQYF; DNA: TGTGCCAGCAGCTTGGGGGCTAGCGGGAGAATGTACGAGCAGTACTTC
size: -; length: 15; J: TRBJ2-1; V: TRBV5-1; D: TRBD1; CDR3: CASSLGQGTYNEQFF; DNA: TGCGCCAGCAGCTTGGGACAGGGGACCTACAATGAGCAGTTCTTC
size: -; length: 15; J: TRBJ1-5; V: TRBV6-2/TRBV6-3; D: -; CDR3: CASSYSKGYNQPQHF; DNA: TGTGCCAGCAGTTACTCGAAGGGGTACAATCAGCCCCAGCATTTT
size: -; length: 16; J: TRBJ1-2; V: TRBV5-1; D: TRBD1; CDR3: CASTPSGQGEYYGYTF; DNA: TGCGCCAGCACCCCTTCCGGACAGGGGGAATACTATGGCTACACCTTC
size: -; length: 16; J: TRBJ1-5; V: TRBV6-6; D: -; CDR3: CASKGGGAPSNQPQHF; DNA: TGTGCCAGCAAAGGAGGAGGGGCCCCTAGCAATCAGCCCCAGCATTTT
size: once; length: 14; J: TRBJ2-2; V: TRBV9; D: -; CDR3: CASSVDGGIGELFF; DNA: TGTGCCAGCAGCGTAGACGGAGGGATCGGGGAGCTGTTTTTT
size: -; length: 12; J: TRBJ2-2; V: TRBV24-1; D: -; CDR3: CATSTGPGELFF; DNA: TGTGCCACCAGTACAGGGCCCGGGGAGCTGTTTTTT
size: -; length: 15; J: TRBJ1-1; V: TRBV27; D: -; CDR3: CASRSLVGAYSEAFF; DNA: TGTGCCAGCAGGAGCTTGGTAGGGGCGTATTCCGAAGCTTTCTTT
size: -; length: 15; J: TRBJ2-7; V: TRBV6-5; D: -; CDR3: CASSSQGSGSYEQYF; DNA: TGTGCCAGCAGTTCCCAGGGATCGGGCTCCTACGAGCAGTACTTC
size: -; length: 14; J: TRBJ2-1; V: TRBV6-5; D: -; CDR3: CASSPRDSYNEQFF; DNA: TGTGCCAGCAGTCCACGGGACTCCTACAATGAGCAGTTCTTC
size: once; length: 13; J: TRBJ2-5; V: TRBV7-9; D: TRBD2; CDR3: CASSPGASGSQYF; DNA: TGTGCCAGCAGCCCCGGGGCTAGCGGTTCCCAGTACTTC
size: -; length: 13; J: TRBJ1-1; V: TRBV3-1/TRBV3-2; D: -; CDR3: CASSQYGQSQAFF; DNA: TGTGCCAGCAGCCAATACGGACAGAGTCAAGCTTTCTTT
size: few; length: 16; J: TRBJ2-1; V: TRBV7-9; D: TRBD2; CDR3: CASSLSLAGQYNEQFF; DNA: TGTGCCAGCAGCTTAAGCCTAGCGGGACAGTACAATGAGCAGTTCTTC
size: few; length: 14; J: TRBJ1-5; V: TRBV6-6; D: -; CDR3: CASSYLEAAQPQHF; DNA: TGTGCCAGCAGTTACTTAGAGGCAGCTCAGCCCCAGCATTTT
size: -; length: 14; J: TRBJ1-2; V: TRBV9; D: -; CDR3: CASSSNSLRGGYTF; DNA: TGTGCCAGCAGCTCAAACTCCCTTCGGGGTGGCTACACCTTC
size: few; length: 14; J: TRBJ1-2; V: TRBV3-1/TRBV3-2; D: TRBD1; CDR3: CASSPTGQGYGYTF; DNA: TGTGCCAGCAGCCCAACGGGACAGGGTTACGGCTACACCTTC
size: -; length: 16; J: TRBJ2-7; V: TRBV6-2/TRBV6-3; D: -; CDR3: CASSYPLRGASYEQYF; DNA: TGTGCCAGCAGTTATCCCCTACGGGGGGCTTCCTACGAGCAGTACTTC
size: -; length: 14; J: TRBJ1-2; V: TRBV14; D: -; CDR3: CASSQDPSNYGYTF; DNA: TGTGCCAGCAGCCAAGATCCGAGTAACTATGGCTACACCTTC
size: few; length: 15; J: TRBJ1-1; V: TRBV7-2; D: TRBD1; CDR3: CASSSRGLGNTEAFF; DNA: TGTGCCAGCAGCTCCAGGGGGTTGGGGAACACTGAAGCTTTCTTT
size: -; length: 13; J: TRBJ1-2; V: TRBV7-2; D: TRBD1; CDR3: CASSPRDSQGYTF; DNA: TGTGCCAGCAGCCCCCGGGACAGTCAAGGCTACACCTTC
size: -; length: 17; J: TRBJ2-1; V: TRBV18; D: -; CDR3: CASSPFSPQVPYNEQFF; DNA: TGTGCCAGCTCACCATTTTCTCCCCAGGTTCCCTACAATGAGCAGTTCTTC
size: -; length: 11; J: TRBJ2-7; V: TRBV24-1; D: -; CDR3: CATSLSYEQYF; DNA: TGTGCCACCAGTCTCTCCTACGAGCAGTACTTC
size: -; length: 13; J: TRBJ1-2; V: TRBV19; D: -; CDR3: CASSLRVNYGYTF; DNA: TGTGCCAGTAGCCTCAGGGTTAACTATGGCTACACCTTC
size: -; length: 14; J: TRBJ1-1; V: TRBV27; D: TRBD1; CDR3: CASRWTGSNTEAFF; DNA: TGTGCCAGCAGGTGGACAGGATCGAACACTGAAGCTTTCTTT
size: -; length: 15; J: TRBJ1-4; V: TRBV6-5; D: -; CDR3: CASSLGGLRSGKLFF; DNA: TGTGCCAGCAGCCTCGGGGGTTTGAGGTCGGGCAAACTGTTTTTT
size: -; length: 15; J: TRBJ2-6; V: TRBV19; D: -; CDR3: CASSIGGSGANVLTF; DNA: TGTGCCAGTAGTATAGGCGGCTCTGGGGCCAACGTCCTGACTTTC
size: -; length: 13; J: TRBJ1-1; V: TRBV18; D: -; CDR3: CASSPGDFAEAFF; DNA: TGTGCCAGCTCACCCGGGGATTTCGCTGAAGCTTTCTTT
size: once; length: 15; J: TRBJ1-1; V: TRBV3-1/TRBV3-2; D: -; CDR3: CASIPREGGNTEAFF; DNA: TGTGCCAGCATCCCGAGAGAGGGCGGGAACACTGAAGCTTTCTTT
size: -; length: 12; J: TRBJ1-1; V: TRBV7-9; D: TRBD1; CDR3: CASSLSQGVAFF; DNA: TGTGCCAGCAGCTTATCACAGGGGGTAGCTTTCTTT
size: -; length: 15; J: TRBJ2-7; V: TRBV11-1; D: TRBD1; CDR3: CASSFMAGGLDGKYF; DNA: TGTGCCAGCAGCTTTATGGCAGGGGGATTAGACGGCAAGTACTTC
size: -; length: 16; J: TRBJ1-2; V: TRBV5-1; D: TRBD1; CDR3: CASSSDRQGLNYGYTF; DNA: TGCGCCAGCAGCTCGGACAGACAGGGACTTAACTATGGCTACACCTTC
size: -; length: 13; J: TRBJ2-1; V: TRBV7-7; D: -; CDR3: CASSPDFGSEQFF; DNA: TGTGCTAGCAGCCCAGACTTTGGATCTGAGCAGTTCTTC
size: -; length: 15; J: TRBJ2-5; V: TRBV19; D: -; CDR3: CASSIVASSQETQYF; DNA: TGTGCCAGTAGTATAGTAGCGAGTTCCCAAGAGACCCAGTACTTC
size: -; length: 16; J: TRBJ2-5; V: TRBV28; D: -; CDR3: CASSSPGTQVVETQYF; DNA: TGTGCCAGCAGTTCTCCGGGGACTCAGGTCGTTGAGACCCAGTACTTC
size: few; length: 15; J: TRBJ1-5; V: TRBV7-2; D: -; CDR3: CASSPGGVSNQPQHF; DNA: TGTGCCAGCAGCCCGGGAGGGGTAAGCAATCAGCCCCAGCATTTT
size: -; length: 14; J: TRBJ1-2; V: TRBV5-6; D: -; CDR3: CASSPGDQEGSYTF; DNA: TGTGCCAGCAGCCCCGGGGATCAGGAGGGAAGCTACACCTTC
size: -; length: 13; J: TRBJ1-1; V: TRBV12-3/TRBV12-4; D: TRBD1; CDR3: CASSFRQGAEAFF; DNA: TGTGCCAGCAGTTTCCGACAGGGGGCTGAAGCTTTCTTT
size: -; length: 13; J: TRBJ1-2; V: TRBV2; D: -; CDR3: CASSADEAYGYTF; DNA: TGTGCCAGCAGCGCCGACGAGGCCTATGGCTACACCTTC
size: -; length: 15; J: TRBJ2-6; V: TRBV6-5; D: -; CDR3: CASRQGSSGANVLTF; DNA: TGTGCCAGCCGCCAGGGGTCCTCTGGGGCCAACGTCCTGACTTTC
size: -; length: 16; J: TRBJ2-5; V: TRBV2; D: TRBD1; CDR3: CASRRTGAVGEETQYF; DNA: TGTGCCAGCAGGCGTACAGGGGCGGTAGGGGAAGAGACCCAGTACTTC
size: few; length: 16; J: TRBJ1-6; V: TRBV5-4; D: TRBD1; CDR3: CASSLGQGAINSPLHF; DNA: TGTGCCAGCAGCCTGGGACAGGGCGCTATTAATTCACCCCTCCACTTT
size: -; length: 14; J: TRBJ1-6; V: TRBV6-5; D: -; CDR3: CASRTGTPNSPLHF; DNA: TGTGCCAGCAGGACCGGGACACCTAATTCACCCCTCCACTTT
size: -; length: 14; J: TRBJ2-5; V: TRBV15; D: TRBD1; CDR3: CATSRDRQGANQYF; DNA: TGTGCCACCAGCAGAGATCGACAGGGAGCGAACCAGTACTTC
size: -; length: 19; J: TRBJ2-3; V: TRBV19; D: TRBD2; CDR3: CASSTRLAGGRESTDTQYF; DNA: TGTGCCAGTAGTACGCGACTAGCGGGAGGTAGGGAGAGCACAGATACGCAGTATTTT
size: -; length: 13; J: TRBJ1-1; V: TRBV29-1; D: -; CDR3: CSVTGHLNTEAFF; DNA: TGCAGCGTCACGGGACACCTGAACACTGAAGCTTTCTTT
size: once; length: 18; J: TRBJ2-5; V: TRBV3-1/TRBV3-2; D: -; CDR3: CASSQGGGSGFLQETQYF; DNA: TGTGCCAGCAGCCAAGGAGGGGGTAGCGGGTTCCTCCAAGAGACCCAGTACTTC
size: -; length: 14; J: TRBJ2-7; V: TRBV28; D: TRBD2; CDR3: CASRGLAGSYEQYF; DNA: TGTGCCAGCAGAGGACTAGCGGGATCCTACGAGCAGTACTTC
size: -; length: 16; J: TRBJ1-6; V: TRBV25-1; D: -; CDR3: CASSEYGAISNSPLHF; DNA: TGTGCCAGCAGTGAATATGGGGCAATTTCAAATTCACCCCTCCACTTT
size: -; length: 15; J: TRBJ2-1; V: TRBV18; D: TRBD2; CDR3: CASSPGLAASNEQFF; DNA: TGTGCCAGCTCACCTGGACTAGCGGCTAGCAATGAGCAGTTCTTC
size: -; length: 16; J: TRBJ2-1; V: TRBV2; D: TRBD2; CDR3: CAVPLAGGRSYNEQFF; DNA: TGTGCCGTCCCCTTAGCGGGAGGCCGCTCCTACAATGAGCAGTTCTTC
size: once; length: 15; J: TRBJ2-3; V: TRBV28; D: -; CDR3: CASSVVRIRTDTQYF; DNA: TGTGCCAGCAGTGTGGTGCGGATTCGCACAGATACGCAGTATTTT
size: -; length: 14; J: TRBJ1-1; V: TRBV3-1/TRBV3-2; D: TRBD1; CDR3: CASSRGQTNTEAFF; DNA: TGTGCCAGCAGCCGGGGACAGACAAACACTGAAGCTTTCTTT